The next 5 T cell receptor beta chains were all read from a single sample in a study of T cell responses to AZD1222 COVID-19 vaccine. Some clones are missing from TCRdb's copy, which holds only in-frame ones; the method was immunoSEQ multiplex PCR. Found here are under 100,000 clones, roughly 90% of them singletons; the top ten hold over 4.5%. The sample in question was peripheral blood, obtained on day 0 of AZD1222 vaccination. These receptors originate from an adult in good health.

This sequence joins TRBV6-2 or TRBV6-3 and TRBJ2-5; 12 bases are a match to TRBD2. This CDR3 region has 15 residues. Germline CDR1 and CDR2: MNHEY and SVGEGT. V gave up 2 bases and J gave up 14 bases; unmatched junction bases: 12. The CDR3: CASSYGRTSGVGEYF. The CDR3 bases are TGTGCCAGCAGTTACGGCCGGACTAGCGGGGTCGGCGAATACTTC.

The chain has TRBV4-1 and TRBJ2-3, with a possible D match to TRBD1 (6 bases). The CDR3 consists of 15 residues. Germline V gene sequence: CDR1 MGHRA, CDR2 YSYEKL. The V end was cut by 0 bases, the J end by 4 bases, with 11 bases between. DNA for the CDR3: TGCGCCAGCAGCCAAGATCCCAACAGGGCAGATACGCAGTATTTT. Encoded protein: CASSQDPNRADTQYF.

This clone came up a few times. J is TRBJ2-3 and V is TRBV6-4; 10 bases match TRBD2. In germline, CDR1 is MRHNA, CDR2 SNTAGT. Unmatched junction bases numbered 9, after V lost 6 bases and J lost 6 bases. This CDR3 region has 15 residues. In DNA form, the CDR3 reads TGTGCCAGCAGCTCGAGCGGGGGGGGCGTCGATACGCAGTATTTT. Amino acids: CASSSSGGGVDTQYF.

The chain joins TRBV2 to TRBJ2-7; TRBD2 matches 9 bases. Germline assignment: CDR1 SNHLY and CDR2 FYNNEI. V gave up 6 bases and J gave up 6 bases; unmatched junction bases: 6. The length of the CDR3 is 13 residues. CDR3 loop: CASSGTSLGEQYF. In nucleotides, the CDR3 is TGTGCCAGCAGCGGGACTAGCCTCGGCGAGCAGTACTTC.

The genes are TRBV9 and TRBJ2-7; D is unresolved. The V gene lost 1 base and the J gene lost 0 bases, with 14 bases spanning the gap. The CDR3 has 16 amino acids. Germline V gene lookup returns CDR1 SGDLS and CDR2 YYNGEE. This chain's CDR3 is CASSVLPGSSSYEQYF. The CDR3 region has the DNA TGTGCCAGCAGCGTATTACCAGGTTCTAGCTCCTACGAGCAGTACTTC.